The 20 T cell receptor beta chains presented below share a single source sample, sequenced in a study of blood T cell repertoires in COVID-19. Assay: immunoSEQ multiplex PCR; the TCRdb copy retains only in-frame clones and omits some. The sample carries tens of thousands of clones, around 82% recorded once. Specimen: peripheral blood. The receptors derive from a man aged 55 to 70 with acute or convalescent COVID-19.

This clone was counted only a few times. CDR3 in DNA: TGTGCCAGCAACTCGAGATGGGGAGCTAATGAAAAACTGTTTTTT. Its translation is CASNSRWGANEKLFF. The V call is TRBV2, the J call TRBJ1-4; D unresolved. Germline CDR1 is SNHLY and CDR2 is FYNNEI. The CDR3 is 15 residues long. Between the trimmed V and J ends, which lost 7 bases and 3 bases, there was a span of 15 bases.

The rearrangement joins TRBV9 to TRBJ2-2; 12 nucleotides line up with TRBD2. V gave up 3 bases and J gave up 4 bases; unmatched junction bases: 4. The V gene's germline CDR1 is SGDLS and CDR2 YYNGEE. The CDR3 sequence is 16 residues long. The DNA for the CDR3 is TGTGCCAGCAGCGCCGGACTAGCGGGATTCACCGGGGAGCTGTTTTTT. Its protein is CASSAGLAGFTGELFF.

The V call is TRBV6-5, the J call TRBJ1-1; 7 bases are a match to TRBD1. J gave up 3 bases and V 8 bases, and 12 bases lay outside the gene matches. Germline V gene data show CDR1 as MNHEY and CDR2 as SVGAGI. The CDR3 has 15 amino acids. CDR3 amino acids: CASRMEGALDTEAFF. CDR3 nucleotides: TGTGCCAGCCGAATGGAGGGGGCATTGGACACTGAAGCTTTCTTT.

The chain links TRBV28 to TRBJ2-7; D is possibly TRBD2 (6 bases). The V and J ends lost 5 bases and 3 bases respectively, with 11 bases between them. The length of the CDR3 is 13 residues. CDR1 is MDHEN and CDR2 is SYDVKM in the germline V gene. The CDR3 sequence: CASSSAGNYEQYF. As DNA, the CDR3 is TGTGCCAGCAGTAGCGCGGGGAACTACGAGCAGTACTTC.

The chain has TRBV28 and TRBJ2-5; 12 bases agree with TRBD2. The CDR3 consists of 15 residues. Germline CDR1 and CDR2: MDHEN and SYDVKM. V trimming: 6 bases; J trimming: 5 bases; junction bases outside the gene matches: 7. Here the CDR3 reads CASRPSGRAHETQYF. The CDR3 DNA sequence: TGTGCCAGCAGGCCTAGCGGGAGGGCCCATGAGACCCAGTACTTC.

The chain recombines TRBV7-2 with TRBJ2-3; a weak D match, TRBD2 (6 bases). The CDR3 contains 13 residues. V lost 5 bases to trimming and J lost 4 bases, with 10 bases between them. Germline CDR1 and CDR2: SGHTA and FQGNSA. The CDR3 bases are TGTGCCAGCAGCGCAGCGGGCCCAGATACGCAGTATTTT. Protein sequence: CASSAAGPDTQYF. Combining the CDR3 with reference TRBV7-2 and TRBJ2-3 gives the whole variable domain GAGVSQSPSNKVTEKGKDVELRCDPISGHTALYWYRQSLGQGLEFLIYFQGNSAPDKSGLPSDRFSAERTGGSVSTLTIQRTQQEDSAVYLCASSAAGPDTQYFGPGTRLTVL.

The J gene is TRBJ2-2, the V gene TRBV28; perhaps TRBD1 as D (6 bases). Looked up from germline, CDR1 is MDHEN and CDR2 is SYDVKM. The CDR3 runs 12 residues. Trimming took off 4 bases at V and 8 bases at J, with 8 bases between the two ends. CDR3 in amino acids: CASSYRAGELFF. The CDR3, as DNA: TGTGCCAGCAGTTACAGGGCGGGGGAGCTGTTTTTT.

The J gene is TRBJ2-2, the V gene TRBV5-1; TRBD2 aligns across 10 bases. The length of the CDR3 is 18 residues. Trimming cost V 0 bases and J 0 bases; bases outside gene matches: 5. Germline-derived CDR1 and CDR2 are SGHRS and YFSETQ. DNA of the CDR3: TGCGCCAGCAGCTTGGATCTAGCGGGAGCTGCGAACACCGGGGAGCTGTTTTTT. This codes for CASSLDLAGAANTGELFF.

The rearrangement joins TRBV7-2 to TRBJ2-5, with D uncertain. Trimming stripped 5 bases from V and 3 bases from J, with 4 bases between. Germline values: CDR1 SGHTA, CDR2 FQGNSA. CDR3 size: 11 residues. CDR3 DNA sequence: TGTGCCAGCAGCCGTGAAGAGACCCAGTACTTC. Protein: CASSREETQYF.

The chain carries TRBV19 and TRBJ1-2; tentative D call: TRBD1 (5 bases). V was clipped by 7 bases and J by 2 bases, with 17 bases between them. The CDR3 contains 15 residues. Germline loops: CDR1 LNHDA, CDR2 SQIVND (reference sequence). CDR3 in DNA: TGTGCCAGTACCGCGGGGGGGGAGGCGAACTATGGCTACACCTTC. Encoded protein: CASTAGGEANYGYTF.

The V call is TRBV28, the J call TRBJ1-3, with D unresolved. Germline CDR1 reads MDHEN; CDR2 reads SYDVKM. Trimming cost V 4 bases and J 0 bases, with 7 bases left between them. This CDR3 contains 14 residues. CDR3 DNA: TGTGCCAGCAGTTCCACATTCTCTGGAAACACCATATATTTT. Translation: CASSSTFSGNTIYF.

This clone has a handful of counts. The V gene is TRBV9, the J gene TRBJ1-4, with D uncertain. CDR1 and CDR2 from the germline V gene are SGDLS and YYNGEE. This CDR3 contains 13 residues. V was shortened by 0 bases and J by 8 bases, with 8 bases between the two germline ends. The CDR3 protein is CASSVGGGEKLFF. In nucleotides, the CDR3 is TGTGCCAGCAGCGTAGGTGGCGGGGAAAAACTGTTTTTT.

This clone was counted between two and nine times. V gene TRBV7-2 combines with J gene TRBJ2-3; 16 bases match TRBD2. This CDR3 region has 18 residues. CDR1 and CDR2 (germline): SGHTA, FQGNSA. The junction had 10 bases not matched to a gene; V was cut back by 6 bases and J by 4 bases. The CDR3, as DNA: TGTGCCAGCAGACCTGGGACTAGCGGGAGGGCCAGTGCAGATACGCAGTATTTT. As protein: CASRPGTSGRASADTQYF.

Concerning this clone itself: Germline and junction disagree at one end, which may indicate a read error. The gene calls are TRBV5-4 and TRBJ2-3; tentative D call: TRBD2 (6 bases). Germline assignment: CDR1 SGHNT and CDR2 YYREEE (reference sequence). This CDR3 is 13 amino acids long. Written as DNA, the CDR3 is TGTGCCAGCGGGACTCTGGATGTTGATATGCAGTATTTT. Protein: CASGTLDVDMQYF.

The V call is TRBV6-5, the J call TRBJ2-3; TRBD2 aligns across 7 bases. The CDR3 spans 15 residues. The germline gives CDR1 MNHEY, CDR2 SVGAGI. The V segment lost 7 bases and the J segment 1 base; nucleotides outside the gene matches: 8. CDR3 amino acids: CASNSAGWGTDTQYF. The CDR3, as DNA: TGTGCCAGCAATTCAGCGGGATGGGGCACAGATACGCAGTATTTT.

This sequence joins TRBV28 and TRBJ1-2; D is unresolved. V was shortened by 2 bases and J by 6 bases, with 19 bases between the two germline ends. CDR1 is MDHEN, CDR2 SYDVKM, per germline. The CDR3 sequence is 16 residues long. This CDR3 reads CASSLPAATERDGYTF. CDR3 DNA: TGTGCCAGCAGTTTACCCGCCGCTACGGAGAGGGATGGCTACACCTTC.

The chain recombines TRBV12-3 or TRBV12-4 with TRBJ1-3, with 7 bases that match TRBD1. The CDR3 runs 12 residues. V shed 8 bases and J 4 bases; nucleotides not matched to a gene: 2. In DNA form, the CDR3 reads TGTGCCAGCGACAGGGCCGGAAACACCATATATTTT. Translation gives CASDRAGNTIYF.

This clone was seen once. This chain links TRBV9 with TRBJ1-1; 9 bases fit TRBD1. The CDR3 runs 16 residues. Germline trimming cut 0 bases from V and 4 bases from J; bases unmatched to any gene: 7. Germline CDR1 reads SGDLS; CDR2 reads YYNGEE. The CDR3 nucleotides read TGTGCCAGCAGCGTAGGAACAGGGGGCGCGAGCACTGAAGCTTTCTTT. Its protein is CASSVGTGGASTEAFF.

CDR3 sequence reads: CAIKVGTLYSYEQYF. CDR3 DNA: TGTGCCATCAAAGTAGGGACATTATACTCCTACGAGCAGTACTTC. This chain connects TRBV10-3 to TRBJ2-7, with D possibly matching TRBD1 (6 bases). V was trimmed by 7 bases and J by 0 bases, leaving 16 bases between them. CDR1 and CDR2 (germline): ENHRY, SYGVKD. The CDR3 length is 15 residues.

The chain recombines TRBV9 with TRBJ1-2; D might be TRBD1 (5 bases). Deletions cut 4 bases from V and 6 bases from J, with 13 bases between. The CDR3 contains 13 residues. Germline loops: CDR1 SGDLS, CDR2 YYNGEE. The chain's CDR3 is CASSPRGGDGYTF. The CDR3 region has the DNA TGTGCCAGCAGCCCAAGGGGTGGAGATGGCTACACCTTC.